The 26 T cell receptor beta chains in this list originate from one sample, sequenced in a study of T cells in Graves' hyperthyroidism and ophthalmopathy. Amplification of TCR beta CDR3 regions was performed using RNA transcripts as template. The HTBI primer set drove a first-round RT-PCR of the TCR CDR3. Using its own MiXCR run on the multiplex PCR reads, TCRdb lists one record per CDR3 protein. The sample includes some 500,000 distinct CDR3 sequences, under 15% seen only once; the top ten take around a sixth. The sequenced material came from blood. The receptors were gathered from a woman between 18 and 30 years old with Graves' hyperthyroidism.

This clonotype was observed a few times. The CDR3 loop reads CASSLATGTSKETQYF. DNA for the CDR3: TGTGCCAGCAGCTTAGCAACCGGGACTAGCAAAGAGACCCAGTACTTC. This chain links TRBV7-9 with TRBJ2-5, with 9 bases lining up with TRBD2. The CDR3 length is 16 residues. V gave up 0 bases and J gave up 3 bases; unmatched junction bases: 5. Germline CDR1 SEHNR, CDR2 FQNEAQ (reference sequence).

The sample holds many counts of this clonotype. V is TRBV19 and J is TRBJ1-6; 9 positions agree with TRBD1. Per the germline V gene, CDR1 is LNHDA and CDR2 is SQIVND (reference sequence). The junction had 7 bases not matched to a gene; V was cut back by 10 bases and J by 9 bases. This CDR3 has 13 residues. The CDR3 sequence: CATGQGRRSPLHF. CDR3 nucleotides: TGTGCCACCGGACAGGGGCGGCGTTCACCCCTCCACTTT.

The chain links TRBV15 to TRBJ2-5; a possible D gene is TRBD2 (5 bases). V was shortened by 5 bases and J by 5 bases, with 15 bases between the two germline ends. Germline CDR1 reads LNHNV; CDR2 reads YYDKDF (reference sequence). The CDR3 is 14 amino acids. The CDR3 coding sequence is TGTGCCACCAGCCCACCGACTACATTGGAGACCCAGTACTTC. It codes for CATSPPTTLETQYF.

This clonotype was seen a handful of times. V is TRBV27 and J is TRBJ2-7, with a possible D match to TRBD1 (6 bases). Germline V lookup: CDR1 MNHEY, CDR2 SMNVEV (reference sequence). The CDR3 runs 16 residues. Trimming removed 0 bases at V and 1 base at J, with 13 bases between. CDR3 in DNA: TGTGCCAGCAGTTTATCGGGGGCCATCCTGTCCTACGAGCAGTACGTC. It yields the protein CASSLSGAILSYEQYV.

This clonotype was observed at least ten times. The V gene is TRBV29-1, the J gene TRBJ1-1; 10 bases line up with TRBD1. J was trimmed by 5 bases and V by 2 bases; bases with no gene match: 5. CDR1 is SQVTM and CDR2 is ANQGSEA in the germline V gene. The CDR3 runs to 14 residues. Here the CDR3 reads CSVELDRGWTEAFF. For the CDR3, the DNA is TGCAGCGTTGAATTGGACAGGGGGTGGACTGAAGCTTTCTTT.

The rearrangement joins TRBV7-9 to TRBJ2-7, with D tentatively TRBD1 (5 bases). Germline CDR1 reads SEHNR; CDR2 reads FQNEAQ (reference sequence). V was clipped by 5 bases and J by 2 bases, with 13 bases between them. This CDR3 is built from 14 residues. CDR3 sequence reads: CASSLRQKTYEQYF. The CDR3 DNA reads TGTGCCAGCAGCCTCCGACAGAAGACCTACGAGCAGTACTTC.

This chain uses TRBV28 with TRBJ2-7; 7 positions match TRBD2. V shed 2 bases and J 0 bases; nucleotides not matched to a gene: 4. This CDR3 contains 15 residues. Per the germline V gene, CDR1 is MDHEN and CDR2 is SYDVKM. Here the CDR3 DNA reads TGTGCCAGCAGTTTAGCGGGAGATCCCTCCTACGAGCAGTACTTC. Translation: CASSLAGDPSYEQYF.

This clonotype was detected a few times. The chain recombines TRBV27 with TRBJ2-1; D remains ambiguous. This CDR3 comprises 15 residues. V lost 2 bases and J lost 2, with 10 bases in between. CDR1 and CDR2 from the germline V gene are MNHEY and SMNVEV (reference sequence). The CDR3, as DNA: TGTGCCAGCAGTTTAAAGGGCAGCACCTACAATGAGCAGTTCTTC. Encoded protein: CASSLKGSTYNEQFF.

Many counts were recorded for this clonotype. This sequence joins TRBV2 and TRBJ1-4, with a weak D call TRBD1 (5 bases). CDR3 size: 12 residues. CDR1 and CDR2 from the germline V gene are SNHLY and FYNNEI. V lost 6 bases and J 5 bases, leaving 7 bases between the germline ends. This CDR3 reads CASRDINEKLFF. The DNA for the CDR3 is TGTGCCAGCAGGGACATAAATGAAAAACTGTTTTTT.

This clonotype was observed many times. The chain uses TRBV7-9 and TRBJ1-1, with 8 bases that match TRBD1. The CDR3 contains 14 residues. CDR1 is SEHNR and CDR2 is FQNEAQ in the germline V gene (reference sequence). Trimming took 7 bases from V and 6 from J; bases not matched to a gene: 10. CDR3 nucleotide sequence: TGTGCCAGCACCTGGACAGGGATGTCGGCTGAAGCTTTCTTT. Its protein is CASTWTGMSAEAFF.

This clonotype came up many times. This chain uses TRBV6-1 with TRBJ1-3, with a possible D match to TRBD1 (6 bases). The CDR3 is made up of 16 amino acids. Per the germline V gene, CDR1 is MNHNS and CDR2 is SASEGT. Trimming removed 8 bases at V and 5 bases at J, with 22 bases between. CDR3 DNA: TGTGCCAGCCTCTCCGGGACAACTACCTCAAGAAACACCATATATTTT. Protein: CASLSGTTTSRNTIYF.

This clonotype was detected many times. The genes are TRBV18 and TRBJ2-1, with D unclear. V lost 1 base and J 5 bases, leaving 9 bases between the germline ends. The CDR3 totals 14 residues. The germline V gene has CDR1 KGHSH and CDR2 LQKENI. Here the CDR3 DNA reads TGTGCCAGCTCACCACAATCCCTGGACAATGAGCAGTTCTTC. It codes for CASSPQSLDNEQFF.

This clonotype was seen ten or more times. The V gene is TRBV29-1, the J gene TRBJ2-1; D is ambiguous. Trimming shortened V by 3 bases and J by 0 bases, and 6 bases separated the two germline ends. This CDR3 comprises 13 residues. Germline V lookup: CDR1 SQVTM, CDR2 ANQGSEA. This CDR3 is CSVDRSSYNEQFF. As DNA, the CDR3 is TGCAGCGTTGATCGGAGCTCCTACAATGAGCAGTTCTTC.

Remarks on this clonotype: One junction end does not reproduce the germline sequence, and a read error may be involved. The chain combines TRBV4-1 with TRBJ2-1; D ambiguous. The CDR3 totals 15 residues. Germline values: CDR1 MGHRA, CDR2 YSYEKL. The CDR3 loop reads CASSLTYSSYNEQFF. The CDR3 DNA sequence: TGTGCCAGCAGCTTGACTTACTCCTCCTACAATGAGCAGTTCTTC.

This clonotype was picked up many times. The J gene is TRBJ2-7, the V gene TRBV3-1; TRBD2 matches at 12 bases. Looked up from germline, CDR1 is LGHDT and CDR2 is YNNKEL (reference sequence). The CDR3 runs 16 residues. J lost 6 bases, V lost 1 base, and 7 bases had no gene match. The CDR3: CASSQGGLAGMGEQYV. The CDR3 bases are TGTGCCAGCAGCCAAGGAGGACTAGCGGGAATGGGCGAGCAGTACGTC.

The chain recombines TRBV10-3 with TRBJ2-1; TRBD2 agrees at 12 bases. The V and J ends lost 5 bases and 0 bases, in that order; junction bases with no gene match: 2. This CDR3 region has 16 residues. Germline lookup yields CDR1 ENHRY and CDR2 SYGVKD. The CDR3 protein is CAISRTSGTSYNEQFF. CDR3 DNA sequence: TGTGCCATCAGTCGGACTAGCGGGACCTCCTACAATGAGCAGTTCTTC.

This clonotype has just a few counts. The chain uses TRBV19 and TRBJ2-1; 9 positions agree with TRBD2. CDR1 and CDR2 (germline): LNHDA, SQIVND (reference sequence). CDR3 length equals 15 residues. Trimming at V came to 6 bases and at J to 7 bases, leaving 10 bases not matched to a gene. The CDR3: CASSWAGGQGNEQFF. In DNA form, the CDR3 reads TGTGCCAGTAGCTGGGCGGGAGGGCAGGGGAATGAGCAGTTCTTC.

This clonotype appeared many times. The V call is TRBV12-3 or TRBV12-4, the J call TRBJ1-4; the D gene is possibly TRBD1 (5 bases). Trimming took off 7 bases at V and 4 bases at J, with 10 bases between the two ends. The CDR3 extends over 13 amino acids. For the CDR3, the DNA is TGTGCCAGCATGGGTACAGGTAATGAAAAACTGTTTTTT. Its translation: CASMGTGNEKLFF.

The CDR3, as DNA: TGCAGTGCTAGAGCTGGGGGGCGCCCTCCAGATACGCAGTATTTT. The encoded protein is CSARAGGRPPDTQYF. The V gene is TRBV20-1, the J gene TRBJ2-3, with D tentatively TRBD1 or TRBD2 (6 bases each). V gave up 1 base and J gave up 4 bases, with 15 bases separating them. Germline CDR1 and CDR2: DFQATT and SNEGSKA (reference sequence). CDR3 size: 15 residues.

This clonotype was detected ten times or more. The gene calls are TRBV11-1 and TRBJ2-1, with D unresolved. The CDR3 sequence is 13 residues long. Germline V CDR1 and CDR2: SGHAT, FQDESV (reference sequence). V was trimmed by 2 bases and J by 8 bases, leaving 10 bases between them. The CDR3 region has the DNA TGTGCCAGCAGCTTACTCTCGGTCCATGAGCAGTTCTTC. It yields the protein CASSLLSVHEQFF.

The V and J genes are TRBV27 and TRBJ2-1; TRBD1 aligns across 9 bases. The CDR3 contains 13 residues. The V and J ends lost 6 bases and 10 bases, in that order; junction bases with no gene match: 7. In germline, CDR1 is MNHEY, CDR2 SMNVEV (reference sequence). Here the CDR3 reads CASRLQGALEQFF. In nucleotides, the CDR3 is TGTGCCAGCAGGTTACAGGGGGCATTGGAGCAGTTCTTC.

At least ten counts were recorded for this clonotype. The rearrangement uses TRBV27 and TRBJ1-5; weak D call: TRBD1 (6 bases). The V and J ends lost 0 bases and 6 bases respectively, with 9 bases between them. Germline loops: CDR1 MNHEY, CDR2 SMNVEV (reference sequence). The CDR3 is made up of 14 amino acids. The chain's CDR3 is CASSLSGGSQPQHF. DNA for the CDR3: TGTGCCAGCAGTTTATCAGGGGGAAGTCAGCCCCAGCATTTT.

This clonotype appeared many times. This chain links TRBV2 with TRBJ1-4; D possibly corresponds to TRBD1 (5 bases). CDR1 SNHLY and CDR2 FYNNEI come from the germline V gene. This CDR3 is built from 12 residues. The ends were cut back, 8 bases at V and 8 bases at J, with 12 bases in the middle. The CDR3 DNA follows: TGTGCCAGCGGGGCGGAGGACGAAAAACTGTTTTTT. As protein: CASGAEDEKLFF.

The table lists this clonotype with a few counts. The chain combines TRBV2 with TRBJ2-2; D is perhaps TRBD2 (5 bases). CDR3 length: 14 amino acids. The V gene's germline CDR1 is SNHLY and CDR2 FYNNEI. V dropped 6 bases and J dropped 4 bases, with 12 bases sitting between them. The CDR3 nucleotides are TGTGCCAGCAGGGGAGATTCCCTCACCGGGGAGCTGTTTTTT. This sequence encodes CASRGDSLTGELFF.

This clonotype was recorded a few times. The J gene is TRBJ2-1, the V gene TRBV19; a possible D gene is TRBD2 (6 bases). The V gene's germline CDR1 is LNHDA and CDR2 SQIVND (reference sequence). The CDR3 runs to 14 residues. Trimming took 3 bases from V and 5 from J, leaving 11 bases between them. The CDR3 spells CASSIPGLNNEQFF. The DNA for the CDR3 is TGTGCCAGTAGTATCCCAGGACTAAACAATGAGCAGTTCTTC. Together with reference TRBV19 and TRBJ2-1, the CDR3 gives the full variable domain: DGGITQSPKYLFRKEGQNVTLSCEQNLNHDAMYWYRQDPGQGLRLIYYSQIVNDFQKGDIAEGYSVSREKKESFPLTVTSAQKNPTAFYLCASSIPGLNNEQFFGPGTRLTVL.

This clonotype has just a few counts. The J gene is TRBJ1-6, the V gene TRBV4-1, with a possible D match to TRBD1 (6 bases). CDR3 length equals 16 residues. Trimming took off 3 bases at V and 7 bases at J, with 16 bases between the two ends. Germline V gene data show CDR1 as MGHRA and CDR2 as YSYEKL. The CDR3 DNA sequence: TGCGCCAGCAGCCAGAGGGTCCGGACAGAGAATTCACCCCTCCACTTT. Protein: CASSQRVRTENSPLHF.